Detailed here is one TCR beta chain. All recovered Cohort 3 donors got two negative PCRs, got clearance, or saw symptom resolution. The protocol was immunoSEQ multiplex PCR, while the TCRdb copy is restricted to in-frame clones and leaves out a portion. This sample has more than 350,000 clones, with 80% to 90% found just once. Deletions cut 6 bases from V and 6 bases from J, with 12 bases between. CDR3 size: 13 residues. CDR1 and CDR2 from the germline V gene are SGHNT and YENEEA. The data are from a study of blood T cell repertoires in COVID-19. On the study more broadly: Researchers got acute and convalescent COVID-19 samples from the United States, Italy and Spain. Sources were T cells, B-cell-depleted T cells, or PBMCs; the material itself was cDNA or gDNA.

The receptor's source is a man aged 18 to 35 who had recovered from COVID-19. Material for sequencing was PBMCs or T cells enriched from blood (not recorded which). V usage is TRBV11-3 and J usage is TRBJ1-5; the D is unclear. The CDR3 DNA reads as TGTGCCAGCAGGGAGTACGAGAGTCAGCCCCAGCATTTT. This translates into CASREYESQPQHF. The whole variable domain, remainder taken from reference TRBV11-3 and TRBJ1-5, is EAGVVQSPRYKIIEKKQPVAFWCNPISGHNTLYWYLQNLGQGPELLIRYENEEAVDDSQLPKDRFSAERLKGVDSTLKIQPAELGDSAVYLCASREYESQPQHFGDGTRLSIL.